This T cell receptor beta chain was sequenced during a study of naive and memory T cell subsets. The germline V and J ends were trimmed by 4 bases and 4 bases, with 13 bases remaining between them. The V gene's germline CDR1 is LGHDT and CDR2 YNNKEL (reference sequence). The CDR3 length is 14 residues. CD4+ T cell IFNgamma after overnight CMV lysate exposure gave donor CMV status. Two oligonucleotides, mixed equimolar, formed the beta constant-region primer covering TRBC1 and TRBC2. Nested alpha and beta constant-region primers with the SP2 primer drove four PCR rounds on ligated cDNA. TCRdb recomputed calls from the UMI-ligation and nested PCR reads with MiXCR, one row per CDR3 protein. The data show 120,000 or so distinct CDR3 sequences, 35% to 40% seen once.

This TCR came from a human donor in good health. J is TRBJ1-1 and V is TRBV3-1, with D possibly being TRBD1 (5 bases). The material sequenced was central memory CD4+ T cells from blood. CDR3 coding DNA: TGTGCCAGCAGCCCGAGGGAGGGGAGCACTGAAGCTTTCTTT. It specifies CASSPREGSTEAFF.